A single sample gave rise to the 24 T cell receptor beta chains below, sequenced in a study of blood T cell repertoires in COVID-19. Libraries were prepared by immunoSEQ multiplex PCR; TCRdb keeps only in-frame clonotypes and omits some of them. The repertoire has over 100,000 clones, almost 80% of them found once; the top ten carry about 9.6%. The material sequenced was peripheral blood. The origin of the receptors is a man in his sixties with active or convalescent COVID-19.

This clone was seen a few times. The rearrangement links TRBV6-6 to TRBJ2-3; tentatively, D is TRBD1 (6 bases). The CDR3 has 13 amino acids. V gave up 2 bases and J gave up 5 bases, with 8 bases separating them. Per germline, CDR1 MNHNY and CDR2 SVGAGI (reference sequence). CDR3 DNA sequence: TGTGCCAGCAGTTACCACAGGGAAGATACGCAGTATTTT. It codes for CASSYHREDTQYF.

The chain has TRBV10-3 and TRBJ1-3; D remains unclear. V lost 6 bases and J 3 bases, leaving 12 bases between the germline ends. The V gene's germline CDR1 is ENHRY and CDR2 SYGVKD. This CDR3 has 14 amino acids. DNA for the CDR3: TGTGCCATCAGGGAGCGACTGGGTGGAAACACCATATATTTT. Protein product: CAIRERLGGNTIYF.

This clone came up a few times. This sequence joins TRBV5-1 and TRBJ2-2, with 12 nucleotides matching TRBD1. The germline V gene encodes CDR1 SGHRS and CDR2 YFSETQ. The CDR3 spans 16 residues. J gave up 6 bases and V 4 bases, and 7 bases lay outside the gene matches. The DNA for the CDR3 is TGCGCCAGCAGCACCGGGACAGGGGGCCGAGCCGGGGAGCTGTTTTTT. Its translation: CASSTGTGGRAGELFF. The full variable domain, completed using reference TRBV5-1 and TRBJ2-2, is KAGVTQTPRYLIKTRGQQVTLSCSPISGHRSVSWYQQTPGQGLQFLFEYFSETQRNKGNFPGRFSGRQFSNSRSEMNVSTLELGDSALYLCASSTGTGGRAGELFFGEGSRLTVL.

The CDR3 DNA is TGTGCCAGCACCCCGCTCGCTAGTATACTTAACTATGGCTACACCTTC. This sequence encodes CASTPLASILNYGYTF. The chain combines TRBV11-2 with TRBJ1-2; D is unresolved. The V end lost 7 bases, the J end lost 1 base, and 19 bases lay between the germline ends. Germline assignment: CDR1 SGHAT and CDR2 FQNNGV. The CDR3 consists of 16 residues.

V usage is TRBV19 and J usage is TRBJ1-6; possibly TRBD1 for D (5 bases). Trimming left V 4 bases short and J 9 bases short, with 7 bases between. CDR3 length: 12 residues. Germline loops: CDR1 LNHDA, CDR2 SQIVND (reference sequence). Written as DNA, the CDR3 is TGTGCCAGTAGTACGGGGGTTTCACCCCTCCACTTT. This sequence encodes CASSTGVSPLHF.

The chain recombines TRBV4-2 with TRBJ1-2, with 10 bases aligning to TRBD1. This CDR3 spans 17 amino acids. V dropped 4 bases and J dropped 5; count of bases not matched to a gene: 13. Germline values: CDR1 LGHNA, CDR2 YNFKEQ. CDR3 DNA sequence: TGTGCCAGCAGCCCGAGTAACCCGGGACAGGGGACTTATGGCTACACCTTC. Amino acids: CASSPSNPGQGTYGYTF.

The V call is TRBV7-9, the J call TRBJ2-3; D is possibly TRBD1 (6 bases). The V end lost 5 bases, the J end lost 0 bases, and 21 bases lay between the germline ends. The germline V gene encodes CDR1 SEHNR and CDR2 FQNEAQ (reference sequence). This CDR3 spans 18 amino acids. CDR3 in DNA: TGTGCCAGCAGCCCGACCAGGGGTCGAACCTTGAGCACAGATACGCAGTATTTT. It yields the protein CASSPTRGRTLSTDTQYF.

CDR3 sequence (DNA): TGTGCCAGCAGCTTGGTATCCAGCGGCTCTTACAATGAGCAGTTCTTC. Its translation: CASSLVSSGSYNEQFF. The gene calls are TRBV5-6 and TRBJ2-1, with a tentative D call TRBD2 (5 bases). Germline lookup yields CDR1 SGHDT and CDR2 YYEEEE. The V gene lost 0 bases and the J gene lost 4 bases, with 14 bases spanning the gap. The CDR3 spans 16 residues.

The rearrangement joins TRBV6-5 to TRBJ1-1; the D gene is possibly TRBD1 (5 bases). V gave up 0 bases and J gave up 9 bases, with 11 bases separating them. From germline, CDR1 is MNHEY and CDR2 SVGAGI. The CDR3 covers 13 residues. In DNA form, the CDR3 reads TGTGCCAGCAGTTACTCGAGGGGAGGGAAAGCTTTCTTT. It codes for CASSYSRGGKAFF.

Only one count was recorded for this clone. CDR3 DNA: TGTGCCAGCAGGGGGACAGGGGATAGCTACACCTTC. It is translated as CASRGTGDSYTF. The chain is built from TRBV6-5 and TRBJ1-2; 10 bases agree with TRBD1. In germline, CDR1 is MNHEY, CDR2 SVGAGI. This CDR3 is built from 12 residues. J was trimmed by 9 bases and V by 6 bases; bases with no gene match: 4.

The chain couples TRBV5-6 to TRBJ2-4; tentatively, D is TRBD2 (6 bases). The CDR3 is 13 residues long. Germline V gene data show CDR1 as SGHDT and CDR2 as YYEEEE. V lost 4 bases and J 8 bases, leaving 13 bases between the germline ends. CDR3 residues: CASSPGVRDIQYF. The CDR3 nucleotides are TGTGCCAGCAGCCCGGGGGTTCGGGACATTCAGTACTTC.

The chain employs TRBV27 and TRBJ2-3; 8 bases agree with TRBD1. V shed 0 bases and J 0 bases; nucleotides not matched to a gene: 5. This CDR3 spans 17 amino acids. Germline-derived CDR1 and CDR2 are MNHEY and SMNVEV (reference sequence). In DNA form, the CDR3 reads TGTGCCAGCAGTTTATCGGGCAGGGGGCCCAGCACAGATACGCAGTATTTT. It yields the protein CASSLSGRGPSTDTQYF.

The chain employs TRBV7-8 and TRBJ1-1, with a possible D match to TRBD1 (6 bases). This CDR3 contains 15 residues. CDR1 is SGHVS, CDR2 FQNEAQ, per germline. V lost 1 base and J 4 bases, leaving 13 bases between the germline ends. The CDR3 is CASSLGGPASTEAFF. In DNA, the CDR3 is TGTGCCAGCAGCTTAGGGGGGCCAGCGAGCACTGAAGCTTTCTTT.

The chain joins TRBV7-9 to TRBJ1-4; D is unresolved. The CDR3 extends over 15 amino acids. The V gene's germline CDR1 is SEHNR and CDR2 FQNEAQ (reference sequence). Trimming took off 2 bases at V and 7 bases at J, with 14 bases between the two ends. CDR3 coding DNA: TGTGCCAGCAGCTTAAAGATGCACGTACTTGAAAAACTGTTTTTT. Its translation: CASSLKMHVLEKLFF.

V gene TRBV30 combines with J gene TRBJ1-4; 7 bases map to TRBD1. The CDR3 has 15 residues. CDR1 and CDR2 (germline): GTSNPN, SVGIG (reference sequence). After removal of 1 base from V and 3 bases from J, the junction contained 5 bases not matched to a gene. The CDR3 is CAWSAYRGPNEKLFF. The CDR3 bases are TGTGCCTGGAGTGCCTACAGGGGACCTAATGAAAAACTGTTTTTT.

CDR3 residues: CATSDLLAGNEQFF. CDR3 bases: TGTGCCACCAGTGATTTACTAGCGGGCAATGAGCAGTTCTTC. The chain has TRBV24-1 and TRBJ2-1; 9 nucleotides line up with TRBD2. The CDR3 runs 14 residues. Germline V lookup: CDR1 KGHDR, CDR2 SFDVKD. Germline trimming cut 1 base from V and 6 bases from J; bases unmatched to any gene: 0.

The chain couples TRBV19 to TRBJ1-1, with 11 bases identical to TRBD1. Per germline, CDR1 LNHDA and CDR2 SQIVND (reference sequence). The CDR3 covers 13 residues. V lost 8 bases to trimming and J lost 6 bases; unmatched junction nucleotides: 5. This chain's CDR3 is CASADRGHPEAFF. CDR3 nucleotides: TGTGCCAGTGCGGACAGGGGGCATCCTGAAGCTTTCTTT. The variable domain in full, with the rest retrieved from reference TRBV19 and TRBJ1-1, is DGGITQSPKYLFRKEGQNVTLSCEQNLNHDAMYWYRQDPGQGLRLIYYSQIVNDFQKGDIAEGYSVSREKKESFPLTVTSAQKNPTAFYLCASADRGHPEAFFGQGTRLTVV.

The V and J genes are TRBV25-1 and TRBJ1-2; 7 bases line up with TRBD1. Germline CDR1 and CDR2: MGHDK and SYGVNS. The CDR3 has 12 amino acids. Trimming removed 4 bases from V and 7 bases from J; junction bases left unmatched: 3. The chain's CDR3 is CASSGQGRGYTF. CDR3 bases: TGTGCCAGCAGTGGACAGGGACGTGGCTACACCTTC.

The chain couples TRBV15 to TRBJ2-1; TRBD2 matches 10 bases. CDR3 length: 20 residues. Germline V CDR1 and CDR2: LNHNV, YYDKDF (reference sequence). J lost 8 bases, V lost 1 base, and 20 bases had no gene match. This chain's CDR3 is CATSRGDLYFSGRGSDEQFF. The DNA for the CDR3 is TGTGCCACCAGCAGAGGGGACCTCTATTTCAGCGGGAGGGGATCCGATGAGCAGTTCTTC.

This chain connects TRBV4-3 to TRBJ1-4, with D hard to call. In germline, CDR1 is LGHNA, CDR2 YSLEER. The CDR3 sequence is 15 residues long. V was cut by 0 bases and J by 3 bases, with 8 bases left in between. In DNA form, the CDR3 reads TGCGCCAGCAGCCAAGATATGGGAGCTAATGAAAAACTGTTTTTT. Residues: CASSQDMGANEKLFF.

The J gene is TRBJ2-5, the V gene TRBV7-6; D is perhaps TRBD2 (6 bases). This CDR3 is 14 amino acids long. Germline V lookup: CDR1 SGHVS, CDR2 FNYEAQ. V lost 5 bases to trimming and J lost 5 bases, with 15 bases between them. CDR3 protein: CASSPVAGQETQYF. The CDR3 coding sequence is TGTGCCAGCAGCCCTGTGGCGGGGCAGGAGACCCAGTACTTC.

V is TRBV11-2 and J is TRBJ2-1; D perhaps matches TRBD2 (5 bases). The CDR3 has 11 amino acids. V lost 5 bases, J lost 9 bases, and 8 bases lay in between. Germline V lookup: CDR1 SGHAT, CDR2 FQNNGV. The CDR3 bases are TGTGCCAGCAGCCTCCGGGGTGAGCAGTTCTTC. This sequence encodes CASSLRGEQFF.

The V call is TRBV10-3, the J call TRBJ2-3; 7 nucleotides line up with TRBD1. Germline V gene sequence: CDR1 ENHRY, CDR2 SYGVKD. Trimming removed 6 bases from V and 1 base from J; junction bases left unmatched: 4. This CDR3 region has 14 residues. CDR3 nucleotide sequence: TGTGCCATCAGAAGACAGGGTCGCACAGATACGCAGTATTTT. Amino acid sequence: CAIRRQGRTDTQYF.

V is TRBV29-1 and J is TRBJ2-1; maybe TRBD2 (6 bases). This CDR3 has 13 amino acids. Germline values: CDR1 SQVTM, CDR2 ANQGSEA. Deletions cut 1 base from V and 11 bases from J, with 15 bases between. CDR3 DNA sequence: TGCAGCGTTGAAGCGGGAACTAGCTATCAGCAGTTCTTC. Translated: CSVEAGTSYQQFF.